The next 18 T cell receptor beta chains were all read from a single sample in a study of beta chain features in type 1 diabetes. For these receptors, no antigen is known. Findings and limits, study-wide: TCRB CDR3s from Type 1 diabetes patients were moderately but significantly shorter in all four CD4+ subsets.

The investigators reverse transcribed all of the isolated RNA, so they sequenced expressed TCRB transcripts. TCRdb's copy holds only in-frame clones and misses some; the assay was immunoSEQ multiplex PCR. The repertoire includes 600,000 or so clones, over 11% of them detected once, and 0.035% to 0.045% sits in the top ten. Sequencing was done on a sample of naive CD4+ T cells from blood. These receptors were obtained from a man between 18 and 29 years old with type 1 diabetes.

The rearrangement links TRBV14 to TRBJ2-7; possibly TRBD1 for D (6 bases). The germline CDR1 and CDR2 sequences are SGHDN and FVKESK. V shed 7 bases and J shed 0 bases, with 13 bases lying between them. CDR3 size: 14 residues. In DNA, the CDR3 is TGTGCCAGCACGCAGGACAGCAACTCCTACGAGCAGTACTTC. It translates to CASTQDSNSYEQYF.

The V gene is TRBV10-3, the J gene TRBJ1-5; perhaps TRBD1 as D (6 bases). Germline assignment: CDR1 ENHRY and CDR2 SYGVKD. V shed 2 bases and J shed 1 base, with 12 bases lying between them. The CDR3 covers 16 residues. CDR3 sequence reads: CAISEPQGFSNQPQHF. In DNA, the CDR3 is TGTGCCATCAGTGAGCCACAGGGATTCAGCAATCAGCCCCAGCATTTT.

The gene calls are TRBV18 and TRBJ2-5; D is perhaps TRBD1 or TRBD2 (5 bases each). The CDR3 is made up of 16 amino acids. The germline V gene has CDR1 KGHSH and CDR2 LQKENI. The ends were cut back, 2 bases at V and 2 bases at J, with 15 bases in the middle. Here the CDR3 DNA reads TGTGCCAGCTCACCAGGGGGTTCTTCCTCACAAGAGACCCAGTACTTC. Protein: CASSPGGSSSQETQYF.

In its sample, this clone was seen a few times. The V gene is TRBV29-1, the J gene TRBJ1-2, with unresolved D. This CDR3 has 14 amino acids. Between the trimmed V and J ends, which lost 6 bases and 5 bases, there was a span of 19 bases. CDR1 SQVTM and CDR2 ANQGSEA come from the germline V gene. The CDR3 coding sequence is TGCAGCGTCACTACTCGCGACCCGGCTTATGGCTACACCTTC. This encodes CSVTTRDPAYGYTF.

There are a few counts of this clone. This chain joins TRBV5-4 and TRBJ1-1, with 7 bases fitting TRBD1. Looked up from germline, CDR1 is SGHNT and CDR2 is YYREEE (reference sequence). Trimming at V came to 4 bases and at J to 3 bases, leaving 9 bases not matched to a gene. This CDR3 has 15 residues. The CDR3 DNA reads TGTGCCAGCAGCCCTAAGGGGGCCTGGGACACTGAAGCTTTCTTT. The encoded protein is CASSPKGAWDTEAFF.

The V gene is TRBV9, the J gene TRBJ2-1; D might be TRBD1 or TRBD2, each matching 5 bases. The germline gives CDR1 SGDLS, CDR2 YYNGEE. The germline V and J ends were trimmed by 0 bases and 9 bases, with 28 bases remaining between them. The CDR3 has 19 residues. Written as DNA, the CDR3 is TGTGCCAGCAGCGTAGAGTCCCCTCTGGGGGAGAGGGTTACAGTTGAGCAGTTCTTC. Residues: CASSVESPLGERVTVEQFF. The full variable domain, completed using reference TRBV9 and TRBJ2-1, is DSGVTQTPKHLITATGQRVTLRCSPRSGDLSVYWYQQSLDQGLQFLIQYYNGEERAKGNILERFSAQQFPDLHSELNLSSLELGDSALYFCASSVESPLGERVTVEQFFGPGTRLTVL.

V usage is TRBV4-3 and J usage is TRBJ2-3; weak D call: TRBD1 (6 bases). V was trimmed by 6 bases and J by 2 bases, leaving 9 bases between them. The germline V gene encodes CDR1 LGHNA and CDR2 YSLEER. There are 13 residues in the CDR3. CDR3 sequence: CASRGAATDTQYF. CDR3 bases: TGCGCCAGCAGGGGGGCGGCCACAGATACGCAGTATTTT.

CDR3 DNA sequence: TGTGCCAGCAGTAGGCACCACGGGGAGCAGTTCTTC. Its translation is CASSRHHGEQFF. The chain combines TRBV6-5 with TRBJ2-1; D is undetermined. Trimming removed 5 bases at V and 10 bases at J, with 12 bases between. Germline CDR1 and CDR2: MNHEY and SVGAGI. This CDR3 has 12 amino acids.

This clone was recorded only once. The V gene is TRBV28, the J gene TRBJ1-6; D possibly corresponds to TRBD1 (5 bases). The CDR3 extends over 14 amino acids. Deletions cut 3 bases from V and 9 bases from J, with 12 bases between. The germline gives CDR1 MDHEN, CDR2 SYDVKM. The CDR3 bases are TGTGCCAGCAGTTTCGGGCTTGGGGGTTCACCCCTCCACTTT. Its protein product is CASSFGLGGSPLHF.

This chain uses TRBV30 with TRBJ2-3, with TRBD2 as a possible D gene (6 bases). CDR3 length: 15 residues. V was trimmed by 0 bases and J by 1 base, leaving 11 bases between them. Germline V gene lookup returns CDR1 GTSNPN and CDR2 SVGIG (reference sequence). CDR3 bases: TGTGCCTGGAGTGTAATTAGCGGCCGCACAGATACGCAGTATTTT. It yields the protein CAWSVISGRTDTQYF.

Regarding this clone: In the same sample, other DNA sequences code for this CDR3. The V call is TRBV10-3, the J call TRBJ1-5, with 8 bases matching TRBD1. CDR1 ENHRY and CDR2 SYGVKD come from the germline V gene. The CDR3 extends over 14 amino acids. The trim removed 0 bases at V and 7 bases at J, leaving 2 bases unmatched. CDR3: CAISESTGVQPQHF. CDR3 sequence (DNA): TGTGCCATCAGTGAGTCGACAGGGGTACAGCCCCAGCATTTT.

This clone was seen only a few times. The genes are TRBV4-3 and TRBJ1-5; D is possibly TRBD1 (5 bases). V dropped 1 base and J dropped 7 bases, with 14 bases sitting between them. Germline V gene sequence: CDR1 LGHNA, CDR2 YSLEER. This CDR3 is 15 amino acids long. CDR3 sequence (DNA): TGCGCCAGCAGCCAAGGAGGGGTCCAGGGACAGCCCCAGCATTTT. Translation: CASSQGGVQGQPQHF.

This rearrangement joins TRBV27 to TRBJ1-5; perhaps TRBD1 as D (6 bases). Trimming cost V 5 bases and J 6 bases, with 14 bases left between them. This CDR3 has 14 amino acids. Germline CDR1 is MNHEY and CDR2 is SMNVEV (reference sequence). The CDR3 sequence is CASSPQGVGQPQHF. The CDR3 DNA reads TGTGCCAGCAGTCCACAGGGCGTGGGTCAGCCCCAGCATTTT.

The rearrangement joins TRBV2 to TRBJ1-4, with 7 positions matching TRBD1. This CDR3 contains 13 residues. Trimming removed 7 bases from V and 6 bases from J; junction bases left unmatched: 5. Germline CDR1 and CDR2: SNHLY and FYNNEI. CDR3 sequence reads: CASMEGQDEKLFF. In DNA form, the CDR3 reads TGTGCCAGCATGGAAGGACAGGATGAAAAACTGTTTTTT.

On this clone: Other DNA sequences within the sample encode an identical CDR3. V usage is TRBV18 and J usage is TRBJ1-1; no definite D call. This CDR3 has 13 amino acids. Germline CDR1 reads KGHSH; CDR2 reads LQKENI. Trimming took off 2 bases at V and 1 base at J, with 5 bases between the two ends. The DNA of the CDR3 is TGTGCCAGCTCACCATCAGCGAACACTGAAGCTTTCTTT. Encoded protein: CASSPSANTEAFF.

This rearrangement joins TRBV30 to TRBJ2-1, with TRBD2 matching over 9 bases. J gave up 4 bases and V 6 bases, and 10 bases lay outside the gene matches. The germline V gene encodes CDR1 GTSNPN and CDR2 SVGIG (reference sequence). The CDR3 is 15 amino acids. The CDR3, as DNA: TGTGCCTGCAGGACCGGGACTAGCCGGTACAATGAGCAGTTCTTC. It is translated as CACRTGTSRYNEQFF.

This clone showed up just a few times. This sequence joins TRBV5-4 and TRBJ2-3; TRBD2 matches 8 bases. Germline V lookup: CDR1 SGHNT, CDR2 YYREEE (reference sequence). J gave up 1 base and V 3 bases, and 10 bases lay outside the gene matches. The CDR3 length is 17 residues. DNA for the CDR3: TGTGCCAGCAGCTCAGCCTTGGAGCGGGGGCGCACAGATACGCAGTATTTT. This gives the protein CASSSALERGRTDTQYF. The whole variable domain, filled in from reference TRBV5-4 and TRBJ2-3, reads ETGVTQSPTHLIKTRGQQVTLRCSSQSGHNTVSWYQQALGQGPQFIFQYYREEENGRGNFPPRFSGLQFPNYSSELNVNALELDDSALYLCASSSALERGRTDTQYFGPGTRLTVL.

A few counts support this clone. The rearrangement joins TRBV2 to TRBJ2-7; either TRBD1 or TRBD2 may supply D (5 bases each). V was shortened by 8 bases and J by 3 bases, with 11 bases between the two germline ends. Germline-derived CDR1 and CDR2 are SNHLY and FYNNEI. There are 12 residues in the CDR3. CDR3 DNA sequence: TGTGCCAGCGGGGCGGGTTTCTACGAGCAGTACTTC. Translating it yields CASGAGFYEQYF.